These 24 T cell receptor beta chains originate from one sample sequenced in a study of cytomegalovirus exposure and HLA in healthy donors. PCR involved 60 Vbeta and 13 Jbeta primers. Sequenced by immunoSEQ multiplex PCR; TCRdb stores in-frame clones only, minus some. The table shows some 120,000 clones, with under 85% occurring only once. The specimen sequenced was PBMCs. The receptor source for this set is a man between 18 and 29 years old in good health and CMV-seropositive.

On this clone: Germline is not matched at one junction end, which may reflect a read error. J is TRBJ2-1 and V is TRBV5-1, with D tentatively TRBD1 (5 bases). Germline loops: CDR1 SGHRS, CDR2 YFSETQ. The CDR3 spans 15 residues. For the CDR3, the DNA is TGCGCCAGCAGCTGGGGCGGTATCTCCAACAATGAGCAGTTCTTC. It is translated as CASSWGGISNNEQFF.

The chain joins TRBV6-5 to TRBJ2-1; no clear D gene. CDR3 length: 14 residues. V was trimmed by 6 bases and J by 2 bases, leaving 11 bases between them. From germline, CDR1 is MNHEY and CDR2 SVGAGI. Here the CDR3 reads CASRETVPYNEQFF. CDR3 DNA: TGTGCCAGCAGGGAGACGGTCCCCTACAATGAGCAGTTCTTC.

This clone was seen a few times. The chain has TRBV7-2 and TRBJ1-6; 8 nucleotides align to TRBD1. J lost 9 bases, V lost 7 bases, and 8 bases had no gene match. In germline, CDR1 is SGHTA, CDR2 FQGNSA. CDR3 length: 14 residues. The CDR3 nucleotides read TGTGCCAGCAACGGACAGGGAAAGGGTTCACCCCTCCACTTT. It translates to CASNGQGKGSPLHF.

This sequence joins TRBV7-2 and TRBJ2-6, with D perhaps matching TRBD1 (5 bases). The length of the CDR3 is 17 residues. CDR1 is SGHTA and CDR2 is FQGNSA in the germline V gene. Trimming took off 5 bases at V and 1 base at J, with 15 bases between the two ends. The CDR3 here is CASSLETRGSGANVLTF. The CDR3 DNA reads TGTGCCAGCAGCCTAGAGACAAGGGGATCTGGGGCCAACGTCCTGACTTTC.

The J gene is TRBJ1-1, the V gene TRBV5-1; TRBD1 agrees at 8 bases. V lost 7 bases to trimming and J lost 0 bases; unmatched junction nucleotides: 8. The CDR3 sequence is 15 residues long. Per the germline V gene, CDR1 is SGHRS and CDR2 is YFSETQ. The CDR3 sequence is CASRPEGQVNTEAFF. CDR3 nucleotide sequence: TGCGCCAGCCGCCCCGAGGGACAGGTGAACACTGAAGCTTTCTTT.

V is TRBV6-5 and J is TRBJ2-7, with D perhaps matching TRBD1 (6 bases). Per the germline V gene, CDR1 is MNHEY and CDR2 is SVGAGI. CDR3 length: 14 amino acids. V was cut by 5 bases and J by 1 base, with 12 bases left in between. The CDR3 sequence: CASSKQGGSYEQYF. DNA for the CDR3: TGTGCCAGCAGTAAACAGGGTGGATCCTACGAGCAGTACTTC.

The rearrangement joins TRBV18 to TRBJ1-5, with TRBD1 as a possible D gene (6 bases). Trimming took off 4 bases at V and 4 bases at J, with 8 bases between the two ends. The CDR3 consists of 13 residues. Germline values: CDR1 KGHSH, CDR2 LQKENI. The CDR3 DNA sequence: TGTGCCAGCTCACGACAGGAAAATCAGCCCCAGCATTTT. It encodes CASSRQENQPQHF.

The chain carries TRBV28 and TRBJ2-3, with 11 bases aligning to TRBD2. The CDR3 consists of 13 residues. Germline-derived CDR1 and CDR2 are MDHEN and SYDVKM. J was trimmed by 11 bases and V by 3 bases; bases with no gene match: 4. CDR3 nucleotide sequence: TGTGCCAGCAGTTTGCCCCTAGCGGGGGGGCAGTATTTT. This gives the protein CASSLPLAGGQYF.

The gene calls are TRBV6-6 and TRBJ1-5; 9 bases match TRBD1. Germline V CDR1 and CDR2: MNHNY, SVGAGI (reference sequence). The CDR3 has 16 amino acids. V lost 0 bases and J lost 6; bases outside the gene matches: 6. This CDR3 reads CASSYSRTGVGQPQHF. The DNA of the CDR3 is TGTGCCAGCAGTTACTCGAGGACAGGGGTAGGTCAGCCCCAGCATTTT.

This clone was recorded once. V is TRBV27 and J is TRBJ2-4; 7 bases agree with TRBD1. The CDR3 is 19 residues long. V shed 4 bases and J 3 bases; nucleotides not matched to a gene: 18. Germline-derived CDR1 and CDR2 are MNHEY and SMNVEV (reference sequence). The CDR3 bases are TGTGCCAGCAGTTCCTCAGGGACAGCTTTTTCTTTAGGCAAAAACATTCAGTACTTC. It translates to CASSSSGTAFSLGKNIQYF.

CDR3 sequence reads: CASSLGTGRNTEAFF. As DNA, the CDR3 is TGTGCCAGCAGCTTAGGCACAGGGCGGAACACTGAAGCTTTCTTT. The gene calls are TRBV11-1 and TRBJ1-1; D may be TRBD1 (6 bases). Germline V lookup: CDR1 SGHAT, CDR2 FQDESV (reference sequence). V was pared by 1 base and J by 1 base, with 10 bases between. The CDR3 runs to 15 residues.

This clone occurred a few times. This chain joins TRBV6-4 and TRBJ1-6, with 7 bases fitting TRBD1. Per the germline V gene, CDR1 is MRHNA and CDR2 is SNTAGT. The CDR3 consists of 15 residues. Germline trimming cut 5 bases from V and 9 bases from J; bases unmatched to any gene: 10. The CDR3 bases are TGTGCCAGCAGTCTCCGGGACAGCGAAGGTTCACCCCTCCACTTT. Residues: CASSLRDSEGSPLHF.

This rearrangement joins TRBV27 to TRBJ1-1, with TRBD1 matching over 10 bases. The germline gives CDR1 MNHEY, CDR2 SMNVEV (reference sequence). This CDR3 is 14 amino acids long. With 4 bases clipped from V and 4 bases from J, the junction kept 3 bases outside the gene matches. The CDR3, as DNA: TGTGCCAGCAGTTGGACAGGGGGTGGCACTGAAGCTTTCTTT. Residues: CASSWTGGGTEAFF.

The chain couples TRBV19 to TRBJ2-2, with 10 positions matching TRBD2. The CDR3 sequence is 15 residues long. Germline CDR1 is LNHDA and CDR2 is SQIVND (reference sequence). The J segment lost 5 bases and the V segment lost 6 bases, leaving 6 bases of the junction unmatched. The CDR3 is CASRRAGGQTGELFF. The CDR3 DNA reads as TGTGCCAGTAGGAGAGCGGGGGGGCAAACCGGGGAGCTGTTTTTT.

This clone appeared a few times. The chain recombines TRBV30 with TRBJ2-7, with D maybe TRBD2 (6 bases). CDR1 is GTSNPN and CDR2 is SVGIG in the germline V gene (reference sequence). The CDR3 runs to 13 residues. Trimming removed 0 bases at V and 6 bases at J, with 12 bases between. CDR3 loop: CAWSVQLATEQYF. In nucleotides, the CDR3 is TGTGCCTGGAGTGTACAGCTAGCGACCGAGCAGTACTTC.

The chain employs TRBV15 and TRBJ1-1; D not certain. Trimming stripped 1 base from V and 11 bases from J, with 14 bases between. Per germline, CDR1 LNHNV and CDR2 YYDKDF (reference sequence). The CDR3 is made up of 13 amino acids. CDR3: CATSRVPGAGAFF. DNA for the CDR3: TGTGCCACCAGCAGAGTTCCTGGAGCGGGGGCTTTCTTT. Using reference TRBV15 and TRBJ1-1 for the parts outside the CDR3, the full variable domain is DAMVIQNPRYQVTQFGKPVTLSCSQTLNHNVMYWYQQKSSQAPKLLFHYYDKDFNNEADTPDNFQSRRPNTSFCFLDIRSPGLGDTAMYLCATSRVPGAGAFFGQGTRLTVV.

The V gene is TRBV27, the J gene TRBJ2-4; D call uncertain. V shed 5 bases and J shed 8 bases, with 19 bases lying between them. The CDR3 is 15 amino acids. The V gene's germline CDR1 is MNHEY and CDR2 SMNVEV (reference sequence). The chain's CDR3 is CASSLLSDLSDIQYF. The CDR3 nucleotides read TGTGCCAGCAGTCTCCTTTCTGACTTATCGGACATTCAGTACTTC.

Comments on this clone: The germline gene is not matched at one end of the junction; a read error may be the cause. The V call is TRBV6-5, the J call TRBJ1-1; a possible D gene is TRBD1 (6 bases). The CDR3 is 13 residues long. The germline CDR1 and CDR2 sequences are MNHEY and SVGAGI. This CDR3 is CASRKDRTGVGSF. Here the CDR3 DNA reads TGTGCCAGCAGAAAAGACAGGACGGGCGTTGGGTCCTTT.

This clone was picked up one time. The rearrangement links TRBV27 to TRBJ2-7; D ambiguous. The V end was cut by 2 bases, the J end by 2 bases, with 7 bases between. The CDR3 covers 13 residues. Germline assignment: CDR1 MNHEY and CDR2 SMNVEV (reference sequence). CDR3: CASSLSSAYEQYF. The CDR3 bases are TGTGCCAGCAGTTTAAGTAGTGCCTACGAGCAGTACTTC.

The chain joins TRBV6-6 to TRBJ2-1; TRBD2 matches 10 bases. The germline V gene has CDR1 MNHNY and CDR2 SVGAGI (reference sequence). V lost 2 bases, J lost 10 bases, and 8 bases stayed unmatched. The CDR3 is made up of 15 amino acids. CDR3 protein: CASSYGTSVTGEQFF. The CDR3 DNA reads TGTGCCAGCAGTTACGGGACTAGCGTTACCGGGGAGCAGTTCTTC.

The V gene is TRBV19, the J gene TRBJ1-5; D unclear. V was shortened by 3 bases and J by 4 bases, with 13 bases between the two germline ends. The CDR3 loop spans 15 amino acids. Germline CDR1 is LNHDA and CDR2 is SQIVND (reference sequence). The CDR3 coding sequence is TGTGCCAGTAGTATTCTCACGGGTGGGAATCAGCCCCAGCATTTT. Translated: CASSILTGGNQPQHF.

The chain joins TRBV30 to TRBJ1-1; TRBD1 is a possible D gene (6 bases). Germline lookup yields CDR1 GTSNPN and CDR2 SVGIG (reference sequence). The CDR3 consists of 15 residues. With 0 bases removed from V and 0 bases from J, the gap between germline ends came to 11 bases. The CDR3 bases are TGTGCCTGGAGTGTACGGGACATCATGAACACTGAAGCTTTCTTT. Its translation is CAWSVRDIMNTEAFF.

The chain uses TRBV6-5 and TRBJ1-2, with a tentative D call TRBD1 (5 bases). The CDR3 has 14 residues. In germline, CDR1 is MNHEY, CDR2 SVGAGI. V was trimmed by 7 bases and J by 0 bases, leaving 12 bases between them. CDR3 region: CASNQQASNYGYTF. The CDR3 DNA reads TGTGCCAGCAATCAACAGGCTTCTAACTATGGCTACACCTTC.

J is TRBJ1-2 and V is TRBV15; tentative D call: TRBD1 (6 bases). This CDR3 has 16 residues. V was shortened by 0 bases and J by 5 bases, with 16 bases between the two germline ends. Germline CDR1 LNHNV, CDR2 YYDKDF (reference sequence). The CDR3 is CATSRDRRQEEYGYTF. Written as DNA, the CDR3 is TGTGCCACCAGCAGAGATCGGAGACAGGAAGAATATGGCTACACCTTC.